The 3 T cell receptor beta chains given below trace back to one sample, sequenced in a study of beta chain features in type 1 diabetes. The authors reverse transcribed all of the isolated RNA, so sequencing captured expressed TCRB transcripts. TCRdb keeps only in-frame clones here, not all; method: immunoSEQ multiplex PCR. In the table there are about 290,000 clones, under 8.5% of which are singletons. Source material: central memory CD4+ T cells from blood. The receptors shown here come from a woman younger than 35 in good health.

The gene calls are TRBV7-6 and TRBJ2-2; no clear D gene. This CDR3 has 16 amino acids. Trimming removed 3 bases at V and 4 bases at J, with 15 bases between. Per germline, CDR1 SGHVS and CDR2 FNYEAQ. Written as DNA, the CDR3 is TGTGCCAGCAGCTTTTTCAGCCCACAGTCCACCGGGGAGCTGTTTTTT. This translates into CASSFFSPQSTGELFF. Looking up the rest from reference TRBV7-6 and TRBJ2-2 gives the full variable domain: GAGVSQSPRYKVTKRGQDVALRCDPISGHVSLYWYRQALGQGPEFLTYFNYEAQQDKSGLPNDRFSAERPEGSISTLTIQRTEQRDSAMYRCASSFFSPQSTGELFFGEGSRLTVL.

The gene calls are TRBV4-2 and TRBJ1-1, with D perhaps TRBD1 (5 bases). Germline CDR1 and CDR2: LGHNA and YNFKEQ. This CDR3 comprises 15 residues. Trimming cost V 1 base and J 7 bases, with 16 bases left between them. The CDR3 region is CASSQGHGGNGEAFF. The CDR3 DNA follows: TGTGCCAGCAGCCAAGGACACGGGGGGAATGGTGAAGCTTTCTTT.

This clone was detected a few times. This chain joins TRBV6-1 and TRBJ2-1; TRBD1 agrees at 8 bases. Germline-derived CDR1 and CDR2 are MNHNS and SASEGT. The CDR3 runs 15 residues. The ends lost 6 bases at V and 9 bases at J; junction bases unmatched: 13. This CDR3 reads CASSRPGQGSGEQFF. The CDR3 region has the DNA TGTGCCAGCAGCCGCCCCGGACAGGGATCGGGTGAGCAGTTCTTC.